One sample yielded the 26 T cell receptor beta chains listed below, sequenced in a study of identical twins. In TCRdb, the 5' RACE reads were re-called with MiXCR into one record per CDR3 protein. This sample carries more than 1.5 million distinct CDR3 sequences, 25% to 35% of them seen once, and the ten largest clones take about 0.27%. Sequences were obtained from cord blood. These receptor sequences come from a newborn girl in good health.

This clonotype came up a few times. This chain links TRBV18 with TRBJ1-6; TRBD1 is a possible D gene (5 bases). Trimming removed 3 bases at V and 8 bases at J, with 11 bases between. Germline V CDR1 and CDR2: KGHSH, LQKENI. The CDR3 is 14 residues long. The CDR3 sequence is CASSPVGRDSPLHF. The CDR3 DNA is TGTGCCAGCTCACCGGTTGGCAGGGATTCACCCCTCCACTTT.

This clonotype came up a few times. The chain links TRBV6-1 to TRBJ1-1; D call uncertain. CDR1 is MNHNS, CDR2 SASEGT, per germline. Trimming stripped 6 bases from V and 4 bases from J, with 15 bases between. This CDR3 comprises 14 residues. The CDR3: CASSLLRAGTEAFF. CDR3 sequence (DNA): TGTGCCAGCAGCCTCCTAAGGGCGGGCACTGAAGCTTTCTTT.

The chain carries TRBV6-1 and TRBJ2-1; 7 nucleotides align to TRBD2. The CDR3 is 14 amino acids. V lost 7 bases, J lost 3 bases, and 6 bases stayed unmatched. Germline V gene data show CDR1 as MNHNS and CDR2 as SASEGT. CDR3 DNA sequence: TGTGCCAGCAAGACTAGCTATGACTACAATGAGCAGTTCTTC. Encoded protein: CASKTSYDYNEQFF.

At least ten counts were recorded for this clonotype. V and J are TRBV27 and TRBJ2-7, with 11 bases lining up with TRBD2. CDR1 is MNHEY, CDR2 SMNVEV, per germline (reference sequence). The CDR3 has 14 residues. J gave up 2 bases and V 6 bases, and 3 bases lay outside the gene matches. The CDR3 loop is CASSFSGRAYEQYF. The CDR3 nucleotides read TGTGCCAGCAGCTTTAGCGGGAGGGCCTACGAGCAGTACTTC.

The CDR3 DNA reads as TGCAGTGCTAGGGCGCTAGCGGACTCCTACAATGAGCAGTACTTC. Translating gives CSARALADSYNEQYF. This chain joins TRBV20-1 and TRBJ2-7; TRBD2 matches at 7 bases. The CDR3 has 15 amino acids. CDR1 is DFQATT, CDR2 SNEGSKA, per germline (reference sequence). The junction had 15 bases not matched to a gene; V was cut back by 3 bases and J by 7 bases.

This chain links TRBV3-1 with TRBJ2-5; 14 bases line up with TRBD2. The J call may be wrong; the DNA end is better matched by TRBJ2-7. CDR1 is LGHDT, CDR2 YNNKEL, per germline (reference sequence). CDR3 length equals 18 residues. CDR3 residues: CASSQVNPGTSGGYEQYF. The CDR3 DNA is TGTGCCAGCAGCCAAGTAAATCCCGGGACTAGCGGGGGTTACGAGCAGTACTTC.

This clonotype was observed a handful of times. The CDR3 loop is CASSLHRLAESYEQYF. The CDR3 bases are TGTGCCAGCAGTTTACACAGACTAGCGGAGTCGTACGAGCAGTACTTC. The rearrangement uses TRBV28 and TRBJ2-7, with 9 positions matching TRBD2. The V gene end was trimmed by 2 bases and the J gene end by 4 bases; junction bases not matched to a gene: 9. The CDR3 has 16 amino acids. Germline CDR1 MDHEN, CDR2 SYDVKM.

The genes are TRBV7-2 and TRBJ2-1, with D possibly matching TRBD2 (6 bases). TRBJ2-7 explains the end of the DNA better; the J call may be wrong. This CDR3 is 15 amino acids long. Germline V gives CDR1 SGHTA, CDR2 FQGNSA. The CDR3 DNA reads TGTGCCAGCAGCTTAGCGGGACTGTCCTACAATGAGCAGTACTTC. Protein: CASSLAGLSYNEQYF.

CDR3 loop: CASSVAGNGGTEAFF. In DNA form, the CDR3 reads TGTGCCAGCAGCGTAGCTGGGAACGGGGGCACTGAAGCTTTCTTT. V gene TRBV9 combines with J gene TRBJ1-1; D might be TRBD1 (5 bases). This CDR3 is 15 amino acids long. Germline V gives CDR1 SGDLS, CDR2 YYNGEE. Trimming took 0 bases from V and 4 from J, leaving 13 bases between them.

This clonotype has only one observation. The chain carries TRBV4-1 and TRBJ2-7, with 9 bases matching TRBD1. Trimming removed 5 bases from V and 3 bases from J; junction bases left unmatched: 11. Germline lookup yields CDR1 MGHRA and CDR2 YSYEKL. The CDR3 sequence is 16 residues long. CDR3: CASSFSLLDRGYEQYF. CDR3 coding DNA: TGCGCCAGCAGCTTCTCTTTATTGGACAGGGGCTACGAGCAGTACTTC.

In this sample, this clonotype turned up a few times. The V and J genes are TRBV28 and TRBJ2-1; D perhaps matches TRBD2 (6 bases). The end of the DNA is better explained by TRBJ2-7, so the J call may be wrong. The CDR3 runs to 14 residues. CDR1 and CDR2 (germline): MDHEN, SYDVKM. This chain's CDR3 is CASRGGDYYNEQYF. CDR3 nucleotides: TGTGCCAGCCGGGGCGGGGATTACTACAATGAGCAGTACTTC.

The chain couples TRBV29-1 to TRBJ2-1; D perhaps matches TRBD1 (6 bases). The CDR3 length is 15 residues. The germline V gene encodes CDR1 SQVTM and CDR2 ANQGSEA. V lost 0 bases and J 9 bases, leaving 18 bases between the germline ends. The CDR3: CSVEEGAIGGGEQFF. In nucleotides, the CDR3 is TGCAGCGTTGAAGAGGGGGCCATCGGTGGGGGTGAGCAGTTCTTC.

The CDR3 here is CASSPPPTGGSPLHF. In DNA, the CDR3 is TGTGCCAGCAGTCCGCCGCCGACAGGGGGATCACCCCTCCACTTT. The rearrangement links TRBV27 to TRBJ1-6, with 9 bases lining up with TRBD1. Germline CDR1 and CDR2: MNHEY and SMNVEV (reference sequence). Losses at the gene ends were 5 bases for V and 10 bases for J; bases not matched to a gene: 9. The CDR3 covers 15 residues.

This clonotype was seen only once. A much larger clone sits a single nucleotide away, making a read error possible. The chain employs TRBV11-1 and TRBJ2-7; TRBD2 agrees at 8 bases. Germline CDR1 is SGHAT and CDR2 is FQDESV (reference sequence). J was trimmed by 7 bases and V by 7 bases; bases with no gene match: 18. The CDR3 sequence is 16 residues long. The CDR3, as DNA: TGTGCCAGCAACCACCGCCCTAGCGGGCTTTACAATGAGCAGTACTTC. Translating it yields CASNHRPSGLYNEQYF.

The sample holds one count of this clonotype. The chain has TRBV5-1 and TRBJ2-5; perhaps TRBD1 as D (5 bases). The length of the CDR3 is 13 residues. The germline gives CDR1 SGHRS, CDR2 YFSETQ. Trimming removed 0 bases at V and 11 bases at J, with 14 bases between. CDR3 nucleotides: TGCGCCAGCAGCTTGGCCGAATTACAGGAGCAGTACTTC. It translates to CASSLAELQEQYF.

The J gene is TRBJ2-3, the V gene TRBV2; D unresolved. Per the germline V gene, CDR1 is SNHLY and CDR2 is FYNNEI. This CDR3 contains 14 residues. V gave up 8 bases and J gave up 2 bases, with 14 bases separating them. CDR3 sequence reads: CASYYKANTDTQYF. In nucleotides, the CDR3 is TGTGCCAGCTACTATAAGGCTAACACAGATACGCAGTATTTT.

A few counts support this clonotype. This chain connects TRBV27 to TRBJ2-5, with TRBD1 identical over 8 bases. CDR1 MNHEY and CDR2 SMNVEV come from the germline V gene (reference sequence). The CDR3 consists of 12 residues. The ends lost 5 bases at V and 7 bases at J; junction bases unmatched: 3. CDR3 region: CASSRDRLTQYF. The CDR3 region has the DNA TGTGCCAGCAGTCGGGACAGGTTGACCCAGTACTTC.

This clonotype occurred many times. The chain carries TRBV29-1 and TRBJ1-2; the D is unclear. Between the trimmed V and J ends, which lost 3 bases and 4 bases, there was a span of 12 bases. Germline V CDR1 and CDR2: SQVTM, ANQGSEA. This CDR3 region has 13 residues. The CDR3 nucleotides are TGCAGCGTTGAGAGGGCCAGATTCTATGGCTACACCTTC. The encoded protein is CSVERARFYGYTF. The entire variable domain, with the rest obtained from reference TRBV29-1 and TRBJ1-2, is as follows: SAVISQKPSRDICQRGTSLTIQCQVDSQVTMMFWYRQQPGQSLTLIATANQGSEATYESGFVIDKFPISRPNLTFSTLTVSNMSPEDSSIYLCSVERARFYGYTFGSGTRLTVV.

In this sample, this clonotype turned up a few times. The V gene is TRBV28, the J gene TRBJ1-2; D might be TRBD1 (5 bases). Trimming took 4 bases from V and 1 from J, leaving 19 bases between them. CDR3 length: 17 residues. Germline V gene sequence: CDR1 MDHEN, CDR2 SYDVKM. The CDR3 loop reads CASSSGLARDLNYGYTF. The CDR3 DNA sequence: TGTGCCAGCAGTTCAGGACTCGCGAGGGACCTTAACTATGGCTACACCTTC.

This clonotype was observed a handful of times. One junction end does not reproduce the germline sequence, and a read error may be involved. The chain couples TRBV12-3 or TRBV12-4 to TRBJ1-5, with D perhaps matching TRBD1 (6 bases). This CDR3 spans 13 amino acids. CDR3 bases: TGTGCCAGCAGTTCTACAGGGAGTCAGCCCAAGCATTTT. Translation gives CASSSTGSQPKHF.

V and J are TRBV29-1 and TRBJ2-2; D is ambiguous. The CDR3 sequence is 15 residues long. The V and J ends lost 4 bases and 1 base respectively, with 13 bases between them. CDR1 and CDR2 (germline): SQVTM, ANQGSEA. The CDR3 nucleotides are TGCAGCGTTGTGTGGGCGGCCCAGAACACCGGGGAGCTGTTTTTT. Translating gives CSVVWAAQNTGELFF.

This chain links TRBV20-1 with TRBJ1-1, with D uncertain. V shed 0 bases and J shed 10 bases, with 6 bases lying between them. Germline V gene lookup returns CDR1 DFQATT and CDR2 SNEGSKA (reference sequence). The CDR3 spans 10 residues. The CDR3: CSAREVGAFF. In nucleotides, the CDR3 is TGCAGTGCTAGAGAGGTTGGAGCTTTCTTT.

This clonotype showed up many times. CDR3: CASTIGPRSSYEQYF. CDR3 sequence (DNA): TGTGCCAGCACCATAGGTCCTAGGAGCTCCTACGAGCAGTACTTC. The chain links TRBV27 to TRBJ2-7; D is unclear. Between the trimmed V and J ends, which lost 7 bases and 0 bases, there was a span of 16 bases. This CDR3 has 15 amino acids. The germline gives CDR1 MNHEY, CDR2 SMNVEV (reference sequence).

The chain recombines TRBV30 with TRBJ2-1; no reliable D call. CDR1 and CDR2 (germline): GTSNPN, SVGIG (reference sequence). The length of the CDR3 is 12 residues. Trimming stripped 5 bases from V and 6 bases from J, with 11 bases between. The CDR3 here is CAWGRGVNEQFF. DNA of the CDR3: TGTGCCTGGGGACGTGGGGTCAATGAGCAGTTCTTC.

The V and J genes are TRBV23-1 and TRBJ1-5, with TRBD1 as a possible D gene (6 bases). TRBV23-1 is designated an ORF whose function remains uncertain. This CDR3 region has 16 residues. Trimming stripped 9 bases from V and 2 bases from J, with 20 bases between. The CDR3 reads CASQCGGVRGNQPQHF. CDR3 DNA: TGCGCCAGTCAATGTGGGGGCGTACGGGGCAATCAGCCCCAGCATTTT.

The chain has TRBV3-1 and TRBJ2-7; 7 bases agree with TRBD2. Per germline, CDR1 LGHDT and CDR2 YNNKEL (reference sequence). The CDR3 runs 14 residues. The V segment lost 4 bases and the J segment 5 bases; nucleotides outside the gene matches: 8. CDR3 in amino acids: CASSRMGEGHEQYF. The CDR3 nucleotides read TGTGCCAGCAGCCGAATGGGGGAGGGCCACGAGCAGTACTTC.